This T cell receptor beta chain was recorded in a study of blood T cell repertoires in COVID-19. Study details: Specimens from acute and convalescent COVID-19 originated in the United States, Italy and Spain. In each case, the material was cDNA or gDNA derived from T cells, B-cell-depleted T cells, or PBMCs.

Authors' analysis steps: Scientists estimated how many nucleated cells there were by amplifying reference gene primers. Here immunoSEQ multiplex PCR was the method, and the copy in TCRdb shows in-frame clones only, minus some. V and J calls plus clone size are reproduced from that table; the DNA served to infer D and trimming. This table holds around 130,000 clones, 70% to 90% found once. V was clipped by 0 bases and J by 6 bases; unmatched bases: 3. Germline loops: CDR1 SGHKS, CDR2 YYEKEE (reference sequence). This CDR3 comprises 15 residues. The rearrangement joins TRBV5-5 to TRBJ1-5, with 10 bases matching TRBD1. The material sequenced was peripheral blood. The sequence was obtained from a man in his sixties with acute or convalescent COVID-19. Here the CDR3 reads CASSLGTGGGQPQHF. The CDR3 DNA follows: TGTGCCAGCAGCTTGGGGACAGGGGGGGGTCAGCCCCAGCATTTT. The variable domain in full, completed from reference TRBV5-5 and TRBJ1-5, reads DAGVTQSPTHLIKTRGQQVTLRCSPISGHKSVSWYQQVLGQGPQFIFQYYEKEERGRGNFPDRFSARQFPNYSSELNVNALLLGDSALYLCASSLGTGGGQPQHFGDGTRLSIL.